This entry is about one TCR beta chain. This entry is derived from a study of technical replicates of blood from several donors. The CDR3 sequence is 14 residues long. The germline gives CDR1 SGHRS, CDR2 YFSETQ. Trimming removed 7 bases from V and 4 bases from J, with 14 bases in between. Sequencing used immunoSEQ multiplex PCR; TCRdb keeps in-frame clones, though not all of them. The table shows approximately 80,000 clones, with 70% to 90% occurring only once. The material sequenced was T cells isolated from PBMCs. The chain is built from TRBV5-1 and TRBJ2-2; no reliable D call. The TCR sequence derives from a human donor in good health. CDR3 sequence: CASEGEQITGELFF. In nucleotides, the CDR3 is TGCGCCAGCGAAGGAGAGCAGATCACCGGGGAGCTGTTTTTT.